This is a list of T cell receptor beta chains from one sample in a study of cytomegalovirus exposure and HLA in healthy donors. TCRdb keeps only in-frame clones here, not all; method: immunoSEQ multiplex PCR. This repertoire shows about 140,000 clones, more than 85% found once; its top ten account for approximately 8.7%. Input material: PBMCs. These receptors all stem from a man younger than 35 in good health and CMV-seropositive. The CDR3 runs from the conserved cysteine through the conserved F or W. The D gene is left open where the match is weak. Not every row has a clone size; where given, it reads once, few, many or a size class.

J	D	size	V	CDR3	DNA
TRBJ2-7	TRBD2	-	TRBV27	CASSLAGGPNEQYF	TGTGCCAGCAGTTTAGCGGGAGGGCCGAACGAGCAGTACTTC
TRBJ1-5	-	few	TRBV7-2	CASSLVLSQPQHF	TGTGCCAGCAGCTTAGTTCTCAGTCAGCCCCAGCATTTT
TRBJ2-7	TRBD2	-	TRBV2	CASSDLTSGGHYEQYF	TGTGCCAGCAGTGATCTGACTAGCGGGGGCCACTACGAGCAGTACTTC
TRBJ2-7	-	-	TRBV14	CASSQEGGGPYEQYF	TGTGCCAGCAGCCAAGAAGGCGGGGGCCCCTACGAGCAGTACTTC
TRBJ2-7	TRBD1	-	TRBV7-9	CASSQQGNPYEQYF	TGTGCCAGCAGCCAACAGGGGAACCCCTACGAGCAGTACTTC
TRBJ2-1	-	-	TRBV15	CATSRDGGVVDEQFF	TGTGCCACCAGCAGAGATGGCGGGGTAGTAGATGAGCAGTTCTTC
TRBJ2-7	-	-	TRBV9	CASSVVAESYEQYF	TGTGCCAGCAGCGTAGTAGCGGAGTCCTACGAGCAGTACTTC
TRBJ2-7	-	-	TRBV6-5	CASSIYYEQYF	TGTGCCAGCAGTATATACTACGAGCAGTACTTC
TRBJ2-5	TRBD2	-	TRBV6-1	CASSVAGLFQTQYF	TGTGCCAGCAGCGTAGCGGGGTTATTTCAGACCCAGTACTTC
TRBJ2-5	-	-	TRBV9	CASSVGPTGETQYF	TGTGCCAGCAGCGTAGGCCCTACGGGAGAGACCCAGTACTTC
TRBJ2-3	TRBD2	-	TRBV7-2	CASSQGLARDTQYF	TGTGCCAGCAGCCAGGGACTAGCGAGAGATACGCAGTATTTT